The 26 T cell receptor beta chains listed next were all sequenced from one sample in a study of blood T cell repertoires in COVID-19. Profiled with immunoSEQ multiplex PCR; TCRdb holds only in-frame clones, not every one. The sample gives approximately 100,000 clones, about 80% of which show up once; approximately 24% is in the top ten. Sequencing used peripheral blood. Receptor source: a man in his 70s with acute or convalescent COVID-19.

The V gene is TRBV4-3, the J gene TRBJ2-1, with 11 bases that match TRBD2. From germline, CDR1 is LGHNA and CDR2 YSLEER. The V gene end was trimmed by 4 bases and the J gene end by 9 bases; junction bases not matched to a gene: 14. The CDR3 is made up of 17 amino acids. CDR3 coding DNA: TGCGCCAGCAGCCTAGAAACTAGCGGGAGTTTAATAGGTGAGCAGTTCTTC. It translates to CASSLETSGSLIGEQFF.

CDR3 nucleotides: TGTGCCAGCACGCTGGACAGGGTGGGAGGAAACACCATATATTTT. This codes for CASTLDRVGGNTIYF. The chain has TRBV5-8 and TRBJ1-3, with 8 bases that match TRBD1. CDR3 size: 15 residues. CDR1 and CDR2 from the germline V gene are SGHTS and YDEGEE. V dropped 6 bases and J dropped 4; count of bases not matched to a gene: 9.

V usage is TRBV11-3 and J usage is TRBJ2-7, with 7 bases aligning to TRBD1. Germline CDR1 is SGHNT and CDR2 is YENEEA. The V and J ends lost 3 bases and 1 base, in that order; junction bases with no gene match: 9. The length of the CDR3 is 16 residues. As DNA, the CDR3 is TGTGCCAGCAGCTTTCGTAGACAGGGCTCTTCCTACGAGCAGTACTTC. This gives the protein CASSFRRQGSSYEQYF.

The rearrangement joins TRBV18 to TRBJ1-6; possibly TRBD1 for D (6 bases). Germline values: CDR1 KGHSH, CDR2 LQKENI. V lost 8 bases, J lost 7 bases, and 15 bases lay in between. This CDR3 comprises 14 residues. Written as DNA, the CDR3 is TGTGCCAGCCGATTACAGGGCGGCAATTCACCCCTCCACTTT. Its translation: CASRLQGGNSPLHF.

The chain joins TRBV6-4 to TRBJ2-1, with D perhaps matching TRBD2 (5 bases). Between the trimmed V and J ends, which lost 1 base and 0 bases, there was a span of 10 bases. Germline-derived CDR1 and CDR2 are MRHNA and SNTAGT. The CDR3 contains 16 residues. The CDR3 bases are TGTGCCAGCAGTGACTTTAGCGTGAGCTCCTACAATGAGCAGTTCTTC. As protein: CASSDFSVSSYNEQFF.

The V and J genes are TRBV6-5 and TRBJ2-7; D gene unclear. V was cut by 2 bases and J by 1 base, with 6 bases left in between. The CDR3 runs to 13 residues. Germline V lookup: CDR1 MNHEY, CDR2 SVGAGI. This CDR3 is CASSYRSSYEQYF. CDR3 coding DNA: TGTGCCAGCAGTTACAGGAGTTCCTACGAGCAGTACTTC.

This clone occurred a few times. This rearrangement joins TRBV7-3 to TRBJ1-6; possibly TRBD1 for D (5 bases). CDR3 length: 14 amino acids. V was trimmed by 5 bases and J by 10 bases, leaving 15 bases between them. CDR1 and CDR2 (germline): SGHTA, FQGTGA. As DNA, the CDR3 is TGTGCCAGCAGCCATGAAGTGGGGGGATCACCCCTCCACTTT. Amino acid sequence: CASSHEVGGSPLHF.

The CDR3, as DNA: TGTGCCAGCAGCCTTTCGTACGAGCAGTACTTC. Translated: CASSLSYEQYF. This chain uses TRBV2 with TRBJ2-7, with D hard to call. The CDR3 runs 11 residues. Germline V gene sequence: CDR1 SNHLY, CDR2 FYNNEI. Trimming removed 6 bases at V and 4 bases at J, with 7 bases between.

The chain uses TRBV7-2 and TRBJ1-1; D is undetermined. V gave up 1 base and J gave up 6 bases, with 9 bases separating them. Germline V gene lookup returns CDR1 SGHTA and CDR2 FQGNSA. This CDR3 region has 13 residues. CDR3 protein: CASSLVEGAEAFF. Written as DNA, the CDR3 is TGTGCCAGCAGCTTAGTAGAGGGCGCTGAAGCTTTCTTT. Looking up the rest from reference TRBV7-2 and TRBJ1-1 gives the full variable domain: GAGVSQSPSNKVTEKGKDVELRCDPISGHTALYWYRQSLGQGLEFLIYFQGNSAPDKSGLPSDRFSAERTGGSVSTLTIQRTQQEDSAVYLCASSLVEGAEAFFGQGTRLTVV.

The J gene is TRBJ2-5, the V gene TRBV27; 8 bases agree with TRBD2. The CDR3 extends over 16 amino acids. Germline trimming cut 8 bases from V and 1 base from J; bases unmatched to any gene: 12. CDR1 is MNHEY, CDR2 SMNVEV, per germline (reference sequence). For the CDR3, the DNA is TGTGCCAGCTCCGACATCGGGGGGGAGAGCCAAGAGACCCAGTACTTC. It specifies CASSDIGGESQETQYF.

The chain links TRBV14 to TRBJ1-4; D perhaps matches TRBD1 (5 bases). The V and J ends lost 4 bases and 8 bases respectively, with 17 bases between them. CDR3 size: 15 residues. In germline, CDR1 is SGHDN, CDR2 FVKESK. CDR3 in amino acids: CASSPQMGRDEKLFF. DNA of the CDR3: TGTGCCAGCAGCCCCCAGATGGGGCGCGACGAAAAACTGTTTTTT.

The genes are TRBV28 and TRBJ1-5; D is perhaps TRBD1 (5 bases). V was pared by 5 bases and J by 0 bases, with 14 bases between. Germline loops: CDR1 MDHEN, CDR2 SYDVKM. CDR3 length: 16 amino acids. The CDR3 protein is CASSALGHHSNQPQHF. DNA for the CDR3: TGTGCCAGCAGTGCGCTAGGACACCATAGCAATCAGCCCCAGCATTTT.

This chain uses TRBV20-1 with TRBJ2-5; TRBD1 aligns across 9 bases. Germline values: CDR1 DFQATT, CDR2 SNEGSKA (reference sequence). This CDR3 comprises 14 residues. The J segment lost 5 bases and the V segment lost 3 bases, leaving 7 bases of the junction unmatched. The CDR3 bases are TGCAGTGCTAGTCAAACAGGGGGCTGGGAGACCCAGTACTTC. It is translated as CSASQTGGWETQYF.

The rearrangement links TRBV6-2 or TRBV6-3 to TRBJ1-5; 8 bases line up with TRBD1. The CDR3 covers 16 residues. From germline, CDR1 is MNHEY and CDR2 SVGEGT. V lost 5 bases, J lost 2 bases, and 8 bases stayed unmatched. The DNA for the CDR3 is TGTGCCAGCAGTCCCCACTTGACAGGGGGCAATCAGCCCCAGCATTTT. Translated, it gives CASSPHLTGGNQPQHF.

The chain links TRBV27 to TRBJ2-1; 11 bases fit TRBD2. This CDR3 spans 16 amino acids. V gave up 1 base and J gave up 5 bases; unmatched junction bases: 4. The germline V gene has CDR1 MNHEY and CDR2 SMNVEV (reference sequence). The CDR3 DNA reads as TGTGCCAGCAGTTTATTCCTAGCGGGAGGCCACAATGAGCAGTTCTTC. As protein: CASSLFLAGGHNEQFF.

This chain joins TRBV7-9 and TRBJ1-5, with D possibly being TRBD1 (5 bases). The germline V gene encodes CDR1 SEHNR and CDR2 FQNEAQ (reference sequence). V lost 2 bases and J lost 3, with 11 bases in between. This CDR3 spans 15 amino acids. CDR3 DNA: TGTGCCAGCAGCTTACAAGGACAAGACAATCAGCCCCAGCATTTT. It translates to CASSLQGQDNQPQHF.

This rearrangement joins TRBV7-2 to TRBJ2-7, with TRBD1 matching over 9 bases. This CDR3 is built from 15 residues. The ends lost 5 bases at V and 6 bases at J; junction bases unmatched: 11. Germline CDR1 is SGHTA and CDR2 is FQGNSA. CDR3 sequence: CASSLGSGTGLEQYF. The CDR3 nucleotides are TGTGCCAGCAGCCTTGGTTCCGGGACAGGGCTCGAGCAGTACTTC.

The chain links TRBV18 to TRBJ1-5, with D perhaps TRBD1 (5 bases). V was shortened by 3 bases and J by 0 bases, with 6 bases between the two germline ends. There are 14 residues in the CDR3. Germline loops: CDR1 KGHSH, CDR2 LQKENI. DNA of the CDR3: TGTGCCAGCTCACCTCAGGGTAGCAATCAGCCCCAGCATTTT. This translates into CASSPQGSNQPQHF. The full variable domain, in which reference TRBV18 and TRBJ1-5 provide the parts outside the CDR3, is NAGVMQNPRHLVRRRGQEARLRCSPMKGHSHVYWYRQLPEEGLKFMVYLQKENIIDESGMPKERFSAEFPKEGPSILRIQQVVRGDSAAYFCASSPQGSNQPQHFGDGTRLSIL.

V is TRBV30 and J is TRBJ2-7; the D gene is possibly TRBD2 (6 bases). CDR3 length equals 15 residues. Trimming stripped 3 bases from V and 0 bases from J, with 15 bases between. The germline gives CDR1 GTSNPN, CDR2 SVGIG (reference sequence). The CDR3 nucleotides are TGTGCCTGGAGGCGATATAGCGGAATCTCCTACGAGCAGTACTTC. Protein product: CAWRRYSGISYEQYF.

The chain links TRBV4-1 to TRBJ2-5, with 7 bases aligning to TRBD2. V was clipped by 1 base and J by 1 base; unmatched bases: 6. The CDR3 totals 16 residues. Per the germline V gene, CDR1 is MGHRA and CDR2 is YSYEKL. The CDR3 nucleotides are TGCGCCAGCAGCCAAGTGGGCGGGAGCGGCCAAGAGACCCAGTACTTC. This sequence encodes CASSQVGGSGQETQYF.

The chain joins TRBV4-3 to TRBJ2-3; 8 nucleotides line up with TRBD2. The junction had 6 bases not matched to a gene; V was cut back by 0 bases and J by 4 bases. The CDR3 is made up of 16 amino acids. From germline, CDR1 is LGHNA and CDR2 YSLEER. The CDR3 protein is CASSQELAGPPDTQYF. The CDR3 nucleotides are TGCGCCAGCAGCCAAGAATTAGCGGGACCCCCAGATACGCAGTATTTT.

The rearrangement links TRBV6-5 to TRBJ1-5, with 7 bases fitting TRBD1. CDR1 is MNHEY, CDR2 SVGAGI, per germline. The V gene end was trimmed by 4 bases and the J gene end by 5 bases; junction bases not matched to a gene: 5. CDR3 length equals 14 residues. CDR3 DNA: TGTGCCAGCAGTTCCCGACAGGGTGATCAGCCCCAGCATTTT. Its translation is CASSSRQGDQPQHF.

In DNA, the CDR3 is TGCGCCAGCAGCCAAGTGGCCGGGAACTTTGAAGCTTTCTTT. Encoded protein: CASSQVAGNFEAFF. V usage is TRBV4-1 and J usage is TRBJ1-1; D is ambiguous. The V end was cut by 1 base, the J end by 7 bases, with 13 bases between. The V gene's germline CDR1 is MGHRA and CDR2 YSYEKL. The CDR3 spans 14 residues.

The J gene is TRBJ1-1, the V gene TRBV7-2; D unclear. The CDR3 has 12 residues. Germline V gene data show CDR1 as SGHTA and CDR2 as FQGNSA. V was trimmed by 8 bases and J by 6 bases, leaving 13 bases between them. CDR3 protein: CASSSAAAEAFF. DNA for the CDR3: TGTGCCAGCTCCAGCGCGGCGGCTGAAGCTTTCTTT.

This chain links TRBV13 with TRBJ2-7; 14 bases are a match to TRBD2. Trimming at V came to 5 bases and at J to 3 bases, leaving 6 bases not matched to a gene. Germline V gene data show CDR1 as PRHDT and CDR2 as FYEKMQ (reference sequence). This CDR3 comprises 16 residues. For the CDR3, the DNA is TGTGCCAGCAGCCCCGGGACTAGCGGGAGAGTCTACGAGCAGTACTTC. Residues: CASSPGTSGRVYEQYF.

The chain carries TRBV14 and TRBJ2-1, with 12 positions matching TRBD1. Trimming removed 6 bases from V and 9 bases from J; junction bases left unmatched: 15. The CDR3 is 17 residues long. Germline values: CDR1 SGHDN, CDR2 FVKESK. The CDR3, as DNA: TGTGCCAGCAGAAAGTTCTACCGGGACAGGGGGCAGAGTGAGCAGTTCTTC. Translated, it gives CASRKFYRDRGQSEQFF.